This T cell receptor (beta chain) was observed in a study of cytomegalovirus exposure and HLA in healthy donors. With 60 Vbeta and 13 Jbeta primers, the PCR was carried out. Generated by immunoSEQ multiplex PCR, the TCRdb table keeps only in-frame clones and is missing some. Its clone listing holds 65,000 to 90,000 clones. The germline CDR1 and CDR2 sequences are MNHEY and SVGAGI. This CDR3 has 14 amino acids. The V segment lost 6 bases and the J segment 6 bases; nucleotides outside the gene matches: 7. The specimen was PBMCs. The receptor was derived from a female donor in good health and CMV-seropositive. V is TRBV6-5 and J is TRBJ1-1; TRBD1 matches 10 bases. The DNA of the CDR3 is TGTGCCAGCAGCTGGGACAGGGGCTGGTCTGAAGCTTTCTTT. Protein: CASSWDRGWSEAFF.